The T cell receptor (beta chain) described here comes from a study of vaccination effects on CD4 cells after COVID-19. This clone was picked up a small number of times. The antigen is undetermined. Trimming shortened V by 3 bases and J by 5 bases, and 10 bases separated the two germline ends. Germline loops: CDR1 GTSNPN, CDR2 SVGIG (reference sequence). The CDR3 is 12 residues long. Using immunoSEQ multiplex PCR, the repertoire was profiled, and TCRdb retains in-frame clones only, with some absent. The table records more than 20,000 clones, roughly three quarters of them present only once. Within the ViraFEST assay, antigen-specific CD4+ T cells underwent expansion with viral peptide pools prior to sequencing. Culture proceeded for 10 days, and CD4+ T cells were then isolated. Each person got two doses of an mRNA SARS-CoV-2 vaccine, BNT162b2 or mRNA-1273. Absence of prior SARS-CoV-2 infection characterized the vaccine recipients, who showed negative nucleocapsid antibodies. IL-2 medium took the place of half the medium on both days 3 and 7.

V gene TRBV30 combines with J gene TRBJ1-1, with TRBD1 as a possible D gene (6 bases). Specimen: CD4+ T cells from PBMCs cultured with HCoV-229E spike peptides, collected after COVID-19 vaccination. This TCR derives from a human donor who received a COVID-19 vaccine. The CDR3 loop is CAWRGALTEAFF. The DNA of the CDR3 is TGTGCCTGGAGGGGGGCTCTAACTGAAGCTTTCTTT.